The 23 T cell receptor beta chains below were found in one sample sequenced in a study of a mutant IDH1 vaccine in newly diagnosed glioma. Sequenced by immunoSEQ multiplex PCR; TCRdb stores in-frame clones only, minus some. The table records around 40,000 clones, around 89% of them present only once. The antigens of these receptors remain unknown. Time point in this sample: week 35, safety follow-up. Doses consisted of 300 ug of mutant IDH1 20-mer peptide each, paired with topical imiquimod. This material consisted of PBMCs, taken from a glioma patient whose treatment included an IDH1 peptide vaccine. Every receptor here comes from a man between 40 and 49 years old with glioma.

This clone was recorded once. This chain uses TRBV10-3 with TRBJ1-4; no clear D gene. Trimming left V 3 bases short and J 8 bases short, with 13 bases between. CDR1 and CDR2 from the germline V gene are ENHRY and SYGVKD. The CDR3 spans 14 residues. The CDR3 is CAISESQTGEKLFF. The CDR3 DNA sequence: TGTGCCATCAGTGAAAGTCAGACGGGGGAAAAACTGTTTTTT.

The J gene is TRBJ1-1, the V gene TRBV5-1; D unresolved. Trimming took 2 bases from V and 8 from J, leaving 13 bases between them. There are 13 residues in the CDR3. Germline loops: CDR1 SGHRS, CDR2 YFSETQ. CDR3 DNA sequence: TGCGCCAGCAGCTTTGGCTCCTCTGAAGAAGCTTTCTTT. Translated, it gives CASSFGSSEEAFF. Together with reference TRBV5-1 and TRBJ1-1, the CDR3 gives the full variable domain: KAGVTQTPRYLIKTRGQQVTLSCSPISGHRSVSWYQQTPGQGLQFLFEYFSETQRNKGNFPGRFSGRQFSNSRSEMNVSTLELGDSALYLCASSFGSSEEAFFGQGTRLTVV.

The chain has TRBV4-3 and TRBJ2-7, with D maybe TRBD1 (6 bases). The germline gives CDR1 LGHNA, CDR2 YSLEER. V lost 1 base to trimming and J lost 3 bases, with 10 bases between them. The CDR3 loop spans 14 amino acids. The CDR3 spells CASSQVPGDYEQYF. DNA for the CDR3: TGCGCCAGCAGCCAAGTCCCAGGGGACTACGAGCAGTACTTC.

The chain links TRBV28 to TRBJ1-5; no clear D. Trimming pared 8 bases from V and 3 bases from J, leaving 14 bases between. Looked up from germline, CDR1 is MDHEN and CDR2 is SYDVKM. The CDR3 contains 14 residues. Here the CDR3 reads CASGNKGLNQPQHF. Here the CDR3 DNA reads TGTGCCAGCGGGAATAAGGGTCTCAATCAGCCCCAGCATTTT.

The chain links TRBV5-1 to TRBJ2-7; 9 bases are a match to TRBD1. CDR3 size: 15 residues. V lost 1 base, J lost 6 bases, and 8 bases stayed unmatched. Germline assignment: CDR1 SGHRS and CDR2 YFSETQ. CDR3 region: CASSLMGQGTGEQYV. CDR3 nucleotides: TGCGCCAGCAGCTTGATGGGACAGGGTACGGGCGAGCAGTACGTC.

The rearrangement links TRBV14 to TRBJ2-1; 9 positions match TRBD1. This CDR3 contains 13 residues. The germline CDR1 and CDR2 sequences are SGHDN and FVKESK. The J segment lost 9 bases and the V segment lost 3 bases, leaving 3 bases of the junction unmatched. CDR3 region: CASSQVQGAEQFF. The CDR3 bases are TGTGCCAGCAGCCAGGTACAGGGGGCTGAGCAGTTCTTC.

The V gene is TRBV30, the J gene TRBJ1-1; 10 nucleotides match TRBD1. The CDR3 has 13 residues. V dropped 7 bases and J dropped 9; count of bases not matched to a gene: 11. The germline V gene encodes CDR1 GTSNPN and CDR2 SVGIG (reference sequence). CDR3 bases: TGTGCCTCCTCTCCCCCGGGACAGGGGCAAGCTTTCTTT. This gives the protein CASSPPGQGQAFF.

This chain links TRBV18 with TRBJ2-1; 14 nucleotides agree with TRBD2. The CDR3 sequence is 17 residues long. With V trimmed by 2 bases and J by 7 bases, 7 bases remained unmatched. Per germline, CDR1 KGHSH and CDR2 LQKENI. The chain's CDR3 is CASSPVTSGRARNEQFF. For the CDR3, the DNA is TGTGCCAGCTCACCAGTGACTAGCGGGAGGGCAAGGAATGAGCAGTTCTTC.

The rearrangement joins TRBV6-1 to TRBJ1-2, with D perhaps matching TRBD1 (5 bases). In germline, CDR1 is MNHNS, CDR2 SASEGT. Trimming pared 6 bases from V and 4 bases from J, leaving 18 bases between. The CDR3 length is 15 residues. CDR3 bases: TGTGCCAGCAGGAGTGGGGGATCGACGGTCTATGGCTACACCTTC. Protein product: CASRSGGSTVYGYTF.

This CDR3 reads CAWSVDLDSYGYTF. CDR3 in DNA: TGTGCCTGGAGTGTAGACCTGGACAGCTATGGCTACACCTTC. The chain has TRBV30 and TRBJ1-2; a weak D match, TRBD1 (6 bases). Germline V gives CDR1 GTSNPN, CDR2 SVGIG (reference sequence). CDR3 size: 14 residues. V gave up 0 bases and J gave up 4 bases, with 12 bases separating them.

V usage is TRBV9 and J usage is TRBJ2-7, with TRBD1 matching over 10 bases. This CDR3 is built from 13 residues. Germline CDR1 SGDLS, CDR2 YYNGEE. The V segment lost 4 bases and the J segment 5 bases; nucleotides outside the gene matches: 3. The CDR3 DNA is TGTGCCAGCAGCCTCGGGACAGGGGACGAGCAGTACTTC. Encoded protein: CASSLGTGDEQYF.

This clone was recorded a few times. V and J are TRBV10-3 and TRBJ2-7; no definite D call. This CDR3 contains 13 residues. The V gene's germline CDR1 is ENHRY and CDR2 SYGVKD. Trimming left V 7 bases short and J 5 bases short, with 15 bases between. CDR3 coding DNA: TGTGCCATCACCCGACCGGCACGCGACGAGCAGTACGTC. This translates into CAITRPARDEQYV.

The chain links TRBV2 to TRBJ2-1; 8 bases are shared with TRBD1. The CDR3 totals 15 residues. Germline lookup yields CDR1 SNHLY and CDR2 FYNNEI. J was trimmed by 5 bases and V by 4 bases; bases with no gene match: 7. CDR3 amino acids: CASSAGGEGNNEQFF. In nucleotides, the CDR3 is TGTGCCAGCAGTGCAGGGGGCGAGGGAAACAATGAGCAGTTCTTC. Complete variable domain (other parts from reference TRBV2 and TRBJ2-1): EPEVTQTPSHQVTQMGQEVILRCVPISNHLYFYWYRQILGQKVEFLVSFYNNEISEKSEIFDDQFSVERPDGSNFTLKIRSTKLEDSAMYFCASSAGGEGNNEQFFGPGTRLTVL.

The V call is TRBV10-2, the J call TRBJ2-7; the match to TRBD1 covers 9 bases. The CDR3 is 15 residues long. The ends lost 3 bases at V and 2 bases at J; junction bases unmatched: 5. CDR1 is WSHSY and CDR2 is SAAADI in the germline V gene. In DNA, the CDR3 is TGCGCCAGCAGTGACATTGGGACAGGGCCCTACGAGCAGTACTTC. This encodes CASSDIGTGPYEQYF.

CDR3 nucleotides: TGTGCCAGCAGTTTCCGGGACGCCTATGGCTACACCTTC. Its protein product is CASSFRDAYGYTF. This chain joins TRBV6-6 and TRBJ1-2, with D perhaps matching TRBD1 (5 bases). V lost 4 bases and J 4 bases, leaving 10 bases between the germline ends. CDR1 and CDR2 from the germline V gene are MNHNY and SVGAGI (reference sequence). The CDR3 has 13 amino acids.

The V call is TRBV29-1, the J call TRBJ1-1, with a possible D match to TRBD1 (6 bases). This CDR3 is built from 13 residues. Trimming shortened V by 6 bases and J by 4 bases, and 15 bases separated the two germline ends. Germline-derived CDR1 and CDR2 are SQVTM and ANQGSEA. The DNA of the CDR3 is TGCAGCGTCTCCGTAGGGGGGGGCACTGAAGCTTTCTTT. Its translation: CSVSVGGGTEAFF. Drawing the rest from reference TRBV29-1 and TRBJ1-1, the complete variable domain is SAVISQKPSRDICQRGTSLTIQCQVDSQVTMMFWYRQQPGQSLTLIATANQGSEATYESGFVIDKFPISRPNLTFSTLTVSNMSPEDSSIYLCSVSVGGGTEAFFGQGTRLTVV.

The V and J genes are TRBV2 and TRBJ1-5, with 8 positions matching TRBD1. V trimming: 5 bases; J trimming: 4 bases; junction bases outside the gene matches: 7. Germline loops: CDR1 SNHLY, CDR2 FYNNEI. This CDR3 spans 15 amino acids. The CDR3 DNA reads TGTGCCAGCAGTTCAGACAGGGGCTCAAATCAGCCCCAGCATTTT. It codes for CASSSDRGSNQPQHF.

The genes are TRBV7-2 and TRBJ2-7; 7 bases align to TRBD1. V shed 3 bases, J shed 2 bases, and the junction held 7 bases outside the gene matches. Germline V CDR1 and CDR2: SGHTA, FQGNSA. CDR3 length: 15 residues. CDR3 sequence: CASSFDPTGTYEQYF. DNA for the CDR3: TGTGCCAGCAGCTTCGACCCGACAGGGACCTACGAGCAGTACTTC.

V and J are TRBV14 and TRBJ2-2; a possible D gene is TRBD2 (5 bases). Germline V gene data show CDR1 as SGHDN and CDR2 as FVKESK. This CDR3 has 15 amino acids. Trimming removed 4 bases at V and 5 bases at J, with 14 bases between. The CDR3 DNA follows: TGTGCCAGCAGCCGGAGGCCCCTCGAGACCGGGGAGCTGTTTTTT. It encodes CASSRRPLETGELFF.

The chain uses TRBV7-2 and TRBJ2-5; 8 bases are shared with TRBD2. Germline lookup yields CDR1 SGHTA and CDR2 FQGNSA. V lost 1 base to trimming and J lost 1 base; unmatched junction nucleotides: 5. The CDR3 is 16 residues long. This CDR3 reads CASSLGPSGPQETQYF. CDR3 DNA: TGTGCCAGCAGCTTAGGTCCTAGCGGGCCCCAAGAGACCCAGTACTTC.

The V and J genes are TRBV28 and TRBJ2-3; no firm D call. The germline V gene encodes CDR1 MDHEN and CDR2 SYDVKM. V lost 3 bases to trimming and J lost 10 bases, with 14 bases between them. The CDR3 totals 13 residues. Here the CDR3 reads CASSLDAPQAQYF. CDR3 nucleotide sequence: TGTGCCAGCAGTTTGGATGCCCCTCAAGCGCAGTATTTT.

J is TRBJ1-1 and V is TRBV21-1; the table gives TRBD1 as D, unverified against the DNA. TRBV21-1 is tagged as a pseudogene. The CDR3 covers 13 residues. CDR3 sequence: CASSVGQGERAFF. The CDR3 DNA sequence: TGTGCCAGCAGCGTGGGACAGGGAGAGAGAGCTTTCTTT.

V and J are TRBV6-5 and TRBJ1-1, with 8 bases aligning to TRBD1. The CDR3 spans 15 residues. V lost 6 bases, J lost 7 bases, and 13 bases stayed unmatched. Germline V gene sequence: CDR1 MNHEY, CDR2 SVGAGI. The CDR3: CASSSLTGVPGEAFF. For the CDR3, the DNA is TGTGCCAGCAGCTCCCTGACAGGGGTTCCTGGTGAAGCTTTCTTT.